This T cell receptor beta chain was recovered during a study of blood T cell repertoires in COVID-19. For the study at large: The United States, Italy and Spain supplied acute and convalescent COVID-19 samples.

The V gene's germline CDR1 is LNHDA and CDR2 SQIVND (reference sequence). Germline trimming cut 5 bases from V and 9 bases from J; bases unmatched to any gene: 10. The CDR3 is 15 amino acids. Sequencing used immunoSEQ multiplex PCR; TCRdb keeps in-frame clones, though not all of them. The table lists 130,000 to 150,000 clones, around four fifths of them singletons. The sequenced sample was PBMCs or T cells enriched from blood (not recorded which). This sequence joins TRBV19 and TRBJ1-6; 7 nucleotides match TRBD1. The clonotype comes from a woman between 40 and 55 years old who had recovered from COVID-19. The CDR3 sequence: CASSRDLQGFSPLHF. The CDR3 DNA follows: TGTGCCAGTAGTCGAGACCTACAGGGGTTTTCACCCCTCCACTTT.